This TCR beta chain was found in a study of blood T cell repertoires in COVID-19. Across the whole study: The samples span acute and convalescent COVID-19 from the United States, Italy and Spain. Sources were T cells, B-cell-depleted T cells, or PBMCs; the material itself was cDNA or gDNA.

Original processing notes: Amplified reference gene primers provided the basis for estimating nucleated cell counts. Some clones are missing from TCRdb's copy, which holds only in-frame ones; the method was immunoSEQ multiplex PCR. That table furnishes V, J and clone size, whereas the DNA furnished D and trimming. Here the sample spans around 430,000 clones, about 91% being singletons. Patients from Seattle were sampled longitudinally, starting during active infection. Germline CDR1 LGHDT, CDR2 YNNKEL (reference sequence). This CDR3 spans 14 amino acids. The junction had 9 bases not matched to a gene; V was cut back by 4 bases and J by 7 bases.

This sequence joins TRBV3-1 (or the pseudogene TRBV3-2) and TRBJ1-2; 7 nucleotides align to TRBD1. Material for sequencing was peripheral blood. The sequence was obtained from a woman aged 50 to 60 with COVID-19, enrolled during active disease. The CDR3 loop is CASSPGRDSFGYTF. The CDR3 nucleotides read TGTGCCAGCAGCCCTGGGCGGGACAGCTTTGGCTACACCTTC.